Below are 21 T cell receptor beta chains sequenced from a single sample in a study of T cell responses to AZD1222 COVID-19 vaccine listed by TCRdb under 2021. To prepare the library, the immunoSEQ multiplex PCR assay was applied. What TCRdb holds here is the immuneACCESS table cut down to in-frame rearrangements. Part of the clones is not present; checked against another copy, under half of the missing clones reflect an unresolved V gene, and the others are unexplained. The sample table holds about 130,000 clones, of which 80% to 95% were seen once. The ten largest clonotypes hold roughly 1% of the sample. Reading the label with the study, this specimen's time point is: about 28 days (+/-7) after the second vaccine dose. This sample comprised peripheral blood, obtained 28 days after the second AZD1222 dose. All receptors come from an adult who received the AZD1222 COVID-19 vaccine.

With respect to this clone: Additional DNA sequences in this sample encode the identical CDR3. The chain couples TRBV18 to TRBJ2-7; 8 positions agree with TRBD1. V lost 3 bases and J lost 7; bases outside the gene matches: 5. The CDR3 is 13 residues long. CDR1 and CDR2 (germline): KGHSH, LQKENI. This CDR3 is CASSPDRGGEQYF. In nucleotides, the CDR3 is TGTGCCAGCTCACCCGACAGGGGCGGGGAGCAGTACTTC. The variable domain in full, with the rest retrieved from reference TRBV18 and TRBJ2-7, is NAGVMQNPRHLVRRRGQEARLRCSPMKGHSHVYWYRQLPEEGLKFMVYLQKENIIDESGMPKERFSAEFPKEGPSILRIQQVVRGDSAAYFCASSPDRGGEQYFGPGTRLTVT.

The gene calls are TRBV9 and TRBJ1-5, with D unresolved. CDR3 size: 14 residues. CDR1 and CDR2 (germline): SGDLS, YYNGEE. V lost 4 bases to trimming and J lost 2 bases, with 10 bases between them. The DNA of the CDR3 is TGTGCCAGCAGCCCCTCCGGGGGCAATCAGCCCCAGCATTTT. Protein product: CASSPSGGNQPQHF.

The chain has TRBV20-1 and TRBJ1-2, with D possibly matching TRBD1 (5 bases). The CDR3 consists of 13 residues. The germline V and J ends were trimmed by 3 bases and 2 bases, with 10 bases remaining between them. The germline V gene has CDR1 DFQATT and CDR2 SNEGSKA (reference sequence). The CDR3 nucleotides read TGCAGTGCTAGTGGGCCAGGGAACTATGGCTACACCTTC. This sequence encodes CSASGPGNYGYTF.

V usage is TRBV19 and J usage is TRBJ1-6; TRBD1 is a possible D gene (5 bases). V was shortened by 7 bases and J by 8 bases, with 12 bases between the two germline ends. Germline CDR1 LNHDA, CDR2 SQIVND (reference sequence). The CDR3 length is 13 residues. For the CDR3, the DNA is TGTGCCAGTAATTCCGACAGAGATTCACCCCTCCACTTT. Amino acid sequence: CASNSDRDSPLHF.

The chain couples TRBV2 to TRBJ2-7; 8 bases fit TRBD2. V was pared by 1 base and J by 7 bases, with 9 bases of the junction left unmatched. Germline-derived CDR1 and CDR2 are SNHLY and FYNNEI. The CDR3 runs to 15 residues. CDR3 sequence (DNA): TGTGCCAGCAGTGAAGAAACTAGCGGCTTGAGAGAGCAGTACTTC. Residues: CASSEETSGLREQYF.

The V and J genes are TRBV28 and TRBJ1-4; D uncertain. There are 14 residues in the CDR3. V gave up 8 bases and J gave up 2 bases, with 12 bases separating them. The germline gives CDR1 MDHEN, CDR2 SYDVKM. For the CDR3, the DNA is TGTGCCAGCTCTATCTCCGGCACTAATGAAAAACTGTTTTTT. Translation gives CASSISGTNEKLFF. Complete variable domain (other parts from reference TRBV28 and TRBJ1-4): DVKVTQSSRYLVKRTGEKVFLECVQDMDHENMFWYRQDPGLGLRLIYFSYDVKMKEKGDIPEGYSVSREKKERFSLILESASTNQTSMYLCASSISGTNEKLFFGSGTQLSVL.

The chain employs TRBV2 and TRBJ2-3; 12 nucleotides align to TRBD2. This CDR3 region has 16 residues. The trim removed 6 bases at V and 1 base at J, leaving 5 bases unmatched. Per germline, CDR1 SNHLY and CDR2 FYNNEI. The CDR3 here is CASRGTSGFRTDTQYF. Here the CDR3 DNA reads TGTGCCAGCAGGGGGACTAGCGGGTTTCGCACAGATACGCAGTATTTT.

The chain links TRBV5-6 to TRBJ1-5; D gene unclear. The CDR3 length is 15 residues. V gave up 2 bases and J gave up 0 bases, with 9 bases separating them. Per the germline V gene, CDR1 is SGHDT and CDR2 is YYEEEE. CDR3 loop: CASSFFDNSNQPQHF. CDR3 coding DNA: TGTGCCAGCAGCTTTTTTGACAATAGCAATCAGCCCCAGCATTTT.

This chain uses TRBV7-9 with TRBJ2-7; 9 nucleotides match TRBD1. CDR3 length equals 13 residues. Germline values: CDR1 SEHNR, CDR2 FQNEAQ (reference sequence). The V and J ends lost 4 bases and 4 bases, in that order; junction bases with no gene match: 2. This chain's CDR3 is CASSSGTGYEQYF. CDR3 DNA: TGTGCCAGCAGCTCCGGGACAGGGTACGAGCAGTACTTC.

For the CDR3, the DNA is TGTGCCAGCCCCTTTACCCCCTCCGGGACAGGGGGCGGCTACACCTTC. As protein: CASPFTPSGTGGGYTF. The chain joins TRBV2 to TRBJ1-2; 12 bases align to TRBD1. The germline V gene has CDR1 SNHLY and CDR2 FYNNEI. Germline trimming cut 8 bases from V and 8 bases from J; bases unmatched to any gene: 15. The CDR3 length is 16 residues. Full variable domain (rest looked up from reference TRBV2 and TRBJ1-2): EPEVTQTPSHQVTQMGQEVILRCVPISNHLYFYWYRQILGQKVEFLVSFYNNEISEKSEIFDDQFSVERPDGSNFTLKIRSTKLEDSAMYFCASPFTPSGTGGGYTFGSGTRLTVV.

This chain links TRBV5-1 with TRBJ1-1; D gene ambiguous. Between the trimmed V and J ends, which lost 1 base and 2 bases, there was a span of 9 bases. CDR3 size: 14 residues. Germline CDR1 is SGHRS and CDR2 is YFSETQ. CDR3 residues: CASSLSPGNTEAFF. CDR3 DNA: TGCGCCAGCAGCTTGTCGCCGGGAAACACTGAAGCTTTCTTT.

The chain has TRBV20-1 and TRBJ1-1; possibly TRBD1 for D (6 bases). V gave up 3 bases and J gave up 0 bases, with 8 bases separating them. Germline V gives CDR1 DFQATT, CDR2 SNEGSKA (reference sequence). The CDR3 consists of 13 residues. The CDR3 DNA reads TGCAGTGCTAGTGGGGGCCTGAACACTGAAGCTTTCTTT. This gives the protein CSASGGLNTEAFF.

The chain uses TRBV24-1 and TRBJ2-7, with 8 bases matching TRBD1. The V gene's germline CDR1 is KGHDR and CDR2 SFDVKD. The CDR3 covers 16 residues. V lost 2 bases, J lost 4 bases, and 9 bases stayed unmatched. CDR3 nucleotide sequence: TGTGCCACCAGTGATTACCGGTGGACAGGGTCGTACGAGCAGTACTTC. It encodes CATSDYRWTGSYEQYF.

This clone was seen only once. The rearrangement joins TRBV5-1 to TRBJ2-2; possibly TRBD2 for D (6 bases). CDR3 length: 18 residues. The germline CDR1 and CDR2 sequences are SGHRS and YFSETQ. V was cut by 6 bases and J by 1 base, with 22 bases left in between. The CDR3 sequence is CASTPGLQAGLNTGELFF. CDR3 DNA: TGCGCCAGCACCCCCGGACTACAGGCTGGATTGAACACCGGGGAGCTGTTTTTT. Drawing the rest from reference TRBV5-1 and TRBJ2-2, the complete variable domain is KAGVTQTPRYLIKTRGQQVTLSCSPISGHRSVSWYQQTPGQGLQFLFEYFSETQRNKGNFPGRFSGRQFSNSRSEMNVSTLELGDSALYLCASTPGLQAGLNTGELFFGEGSRLTVL.

The chain uses TRBV7-9 and TRBJ2-5; D gene ambiguous. The CDR3 contains 15 residues. V lost 0 bases and J 1 base, leaving 9 bases between the germline ends. Germline V gene lookup returns CDR1 SEHNR and CDR2 FQNEAQ (reference sequence). DNA for the CDR3: TGTGCCAGCAGCTTAGCGTCCAATGGCCAAGAGACCCAGTACTTC. As protein: CASSLASNGQETQYF.

This clone has only a few counts. The chain joins TRBV9 to TRBJ1-1, with 9 bases identical to TRBD1. The germline V gene encodes CDR1 SGDLS and CDR2 YYNGEE. After removal of 2 bases from V and 1 base from J, the junction contained 9 bases not matched to a gene. There are 17 residues in the CDR3. The CDR3 sequence: CASSVHGTGLGNTEAFF. CDR3 DNA: TGTGCCAGCAGCGTGCACGGGACAGGGTTGGGGAACACTGAAGCTTTCTTT.

J is TRBJ1-6 and V is TRBV3-1 (or the pseudogene TRBV3-2); no clear D. The CDR3 loop spans 15 amino acids. V shed 1 base and J shed 7 bases, with 11 bases lying between them. Germline CDR1 reads LGHDT; CDR2 reads YNNKEL (reference sequence). The CDR3 bases are TGTGCCAGCAGCCAAGGGAGGTCGGGGAATTCACCCCTCCACTTT. Protein: CASSQGRSGNSPLHF.

The rearrangement uses TRBV7-9 and TRBJ1-2; no firm D call. Germline V lookup: CDR1 SEHNR, CDR2 FQNEAQ (reference sequence). V was trimmed by 2 bases and J by 0 bases, leaving 7 bases between them. This CDR3 spans 14 amino acids. CDR3 sequence (DNA): TGTGCCAGCAGCTTACAGCGGTCTAACTATGGCTACACCTTC. Translated, it gives CASSLQRSNYGYTF.

The J gene is TRBJ1-4, the V gene TRBV25-1; perhaps TRBD1 as D (6 bases). V lost 6 bases and J 15 bases, leaving 11 bases between the germline ends. The germline V gene has CDR1 MGHDK and CDR2 SYGVNS. The CDR3 covers 10 residues. The CDR3 region has the DNA TGTGCCAGCAGCCAGGGGAGAATGTTTTTT. Encoded protein: CASSQGRMFF.

This chain connects TRBV11-3 to TRBJ2-7, with TRBD1 identical over 7 bases. V trimming: 1 base; J trimming: 4 bases; junction bases outside the gene matches: 7. CDR3 length: 15 amino acids. Per germline, CDR1 SGHNT and CDR2 YENEEA. CDR3 bases: TGTGCCAGCAGCTTAGGGACCGGGACAGTATACGAGCAGTACTTC. This translates into CASSLGTGTVYEQYF.

The chain has TRBV5-6 and TRBJ2-3; D unresolved. There are 14 residues in the CDR3. CDR1 and CDR2 from the germline V gene are SGHDT and YYEEEE. Trimming took off 2 bases at V and 1 base at J, with 8 bases between the two ends. CDR3 bases: TGTGCCAGCAGCTTTCTAGGCGGCACAGATACGCAGTATTTT. Its protein product is CASSFLGGTDTQYF.